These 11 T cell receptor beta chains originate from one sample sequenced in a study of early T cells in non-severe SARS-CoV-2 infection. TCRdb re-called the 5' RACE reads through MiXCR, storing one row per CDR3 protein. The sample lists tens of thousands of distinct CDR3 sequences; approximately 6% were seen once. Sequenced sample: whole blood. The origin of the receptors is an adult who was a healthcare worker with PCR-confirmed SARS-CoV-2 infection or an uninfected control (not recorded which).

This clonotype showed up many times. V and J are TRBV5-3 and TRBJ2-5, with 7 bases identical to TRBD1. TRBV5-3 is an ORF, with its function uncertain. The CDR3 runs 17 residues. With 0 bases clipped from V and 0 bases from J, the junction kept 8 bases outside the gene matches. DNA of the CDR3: TGTGCCAGAAGCTTGGCAGGACAGGAGCGGTACCAAGAGACCCAGTACTTC. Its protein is CARSLAGQERYQETQYF.

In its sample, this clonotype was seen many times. DNA of the CDR3: TGTGCCAGCAGTTTAGGGCCCGACTCGAACACTGAAGCTTTCTTT. Encoded protein: CASSLGPDSNTEAFF. The V gene is TRBV28, the J gene TRBJ1-1; no clear D. Trimming took 2 bases from V and 1 from J, leaving 11 bases between them. Germline values: CDR1 MDHEN, CDR2 SYDVKM. The length of the CDR3 is 15 residues.

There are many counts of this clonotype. DNA of the CDR3: TGTGCCAGCAGTTTTTCGGGACTAGCAACCGGGGAGCTGTTTTTT. Translating gives CASSFSGLATGELFF. This chain uses TRBV12-3 or TRBV12-4 with TRBJ2-2, with TRBD2 matching over 9 bases. The CDR3 length is 15 residues. V shed 3 bases and J 5 bases; nucleotides not matched to a gene: 4.

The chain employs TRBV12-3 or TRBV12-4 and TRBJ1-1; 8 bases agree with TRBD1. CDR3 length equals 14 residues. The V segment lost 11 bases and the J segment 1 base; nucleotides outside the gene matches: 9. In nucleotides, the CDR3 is TGTGCCGCGGTCAGGGGGCTTACGAACACTGAAGCTTTCTTT. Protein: CAAVRGLTNTEAFF.

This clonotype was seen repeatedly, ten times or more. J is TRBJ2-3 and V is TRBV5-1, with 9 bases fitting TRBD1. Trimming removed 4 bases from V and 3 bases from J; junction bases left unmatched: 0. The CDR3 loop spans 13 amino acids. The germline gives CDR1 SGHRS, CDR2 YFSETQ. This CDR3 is CASSGTGTDTQYF. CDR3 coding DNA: TGCGCCAGCAGCGGGACAGGGACAGATACGCAGTATTTT.

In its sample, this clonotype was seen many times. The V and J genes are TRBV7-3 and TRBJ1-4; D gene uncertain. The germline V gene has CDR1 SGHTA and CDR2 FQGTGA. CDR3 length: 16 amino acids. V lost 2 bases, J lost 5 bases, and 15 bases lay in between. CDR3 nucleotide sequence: TGTGCCAGCAGCTTAGGGCGGCCAAAAGGGAATGAAAAACTGTTTTTT. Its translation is CASSLGRPKGNEKLFF.

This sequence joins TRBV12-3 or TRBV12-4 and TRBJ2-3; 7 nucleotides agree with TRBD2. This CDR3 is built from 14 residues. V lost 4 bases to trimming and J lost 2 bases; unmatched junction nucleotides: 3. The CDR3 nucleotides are TGTGCCAGCAGTTCTAGCGGAATCACAGATACGCAGTATTTT. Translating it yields CASSSSGITDTQYF.

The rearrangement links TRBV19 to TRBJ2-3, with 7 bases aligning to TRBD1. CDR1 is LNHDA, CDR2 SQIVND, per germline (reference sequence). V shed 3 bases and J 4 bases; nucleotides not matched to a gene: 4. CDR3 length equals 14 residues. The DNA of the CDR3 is TGTGCCAGTAGTATCAGACAGGGTTCAGATACGCAGTATTTT. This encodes CASSIRQGSDTQYF.

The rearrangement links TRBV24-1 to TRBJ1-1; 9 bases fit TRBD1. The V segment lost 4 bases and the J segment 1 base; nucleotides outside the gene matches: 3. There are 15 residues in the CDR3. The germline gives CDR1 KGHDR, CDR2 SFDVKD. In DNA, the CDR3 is TGTGCCACCAGTGAAGGGACAGGGTCGAACACTGAAGCTTTCTTT. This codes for CATSEGTGSNTEAFF.

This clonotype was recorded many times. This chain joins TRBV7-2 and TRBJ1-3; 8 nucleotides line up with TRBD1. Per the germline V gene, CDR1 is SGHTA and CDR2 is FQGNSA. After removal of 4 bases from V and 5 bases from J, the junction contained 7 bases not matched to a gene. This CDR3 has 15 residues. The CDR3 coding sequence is TGTGCCAGCAGCTACGAAGGACAGGGCCGAAACACCATATATTTT. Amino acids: CASSYEGQGRNTIYF.

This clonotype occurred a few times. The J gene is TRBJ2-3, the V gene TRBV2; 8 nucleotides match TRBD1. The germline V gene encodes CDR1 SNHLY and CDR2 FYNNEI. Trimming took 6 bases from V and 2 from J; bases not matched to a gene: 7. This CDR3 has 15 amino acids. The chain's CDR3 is CASRVRGQPTDTQYF. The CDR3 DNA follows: TGTGCCAGCAGAGTCAGGGGGCAACCCACAGATACGCAGTATTTT.